One and the same sample provided the 23 T cell receptor beta chains below, sequenced in a study of post-analysis software for immune sequencing data. Study-wide results and limits: In patients, a few TRBV segments were more frequent than in controls, with TRBV5-6, TRBV5-1 and TRBV20-1 among them.

Unique molecular identifiers were present in the TCR beta cDNA libraries. Each CDR3 protein gets one entry after TCRdb re-called the PCR reads with MiXCR. The data hold just over 250,000 distinct CDR3 sequences, with about 40% observed a single time. These receptors' targets are unknown. The specimen sequenced was blood. Every receptor here comes from a girl aged 5 to 17 with multiple sclerosis.

The chain is built from TRBV29-1 and TRBJ1-4, with a possible D match to TRBD1 (5 bases). V was pared by 3 bases and J by 8 bases, with 19 bases between. The germline V gene encodes CDR1 SQVTM and CDR2 ANQGSEA. This CDR3 spans 15 amino acids. In DNA form, the CDR3 reads TGCAGCGTTGAGTCACAGGTTGGGGCTAGGGAAAAACTGTTTTTT. Translating it yields CSVESQVGAREKLFF.

The V gene is TRBV19, the J gene TRBJ1-5; 7 bases line up with TRBD1. CDR3 length equals 11 residues. From germline, CDR1 is LNHDA and CDR2 SQIVND (reference sequence). The V and J ends lost 5 bases and 11 bases, in that order; junction bases with no gene match: 3. The DNA for the CDR3 is TGTGCCAGTAGTCCGGGACAGACCCAGCATTTT. Its protein product is CASSPGQTQHF.

The chain couples TRBV29-1 to TRBJ1-1; 7 nucleotides agree with TRBD1. J gave up 1 base and V 6 bases, and 5 bases lay outside the gene matches. The CDR3 loop spans 13 amino acids. CDR1 is SQVTM, CDR2 ANQGSEA, per germline. Here the CDR3 DNA reads TGCAGCGTGGTCGACAGGGCGAACACTGAAGCTTTCTTT. Translating gives CSVVDRANTEAFF.

The table lists this clonotype with many counts. This chain links TRBV15 with TRBJ2-3, with 9 bases identical to TRBD2. This CDR3 spans 17 amino acids. Germline CDR1 and CDR2: LNHNV and YYDKDF (reference sequence). V gave up 5 bases and J gave up 6 bases; unmatched junction bases: 15. Written as DNA, the CDR3 is TGTGCCACCAGCCCCAAAGGGGCGGGAGGGCCCGGGGATACGCAGTATTTT. As protein: CATSPKGAGGPGDTQYF.

A word on this clonotype: Given a much more abundant clone one base away, this may be a read error. The chain couples TRBV28 to TRBJ2-1; tentatively, D is TRBD2 (6 bases). This CDR3 is built from 14 residues. Germline V gene data show CDR1 as MDHEN and CDR2 as SYDVKM. V lost 7 bases and J lost 13, with 23 bases in between. CDR3 sequence reads: CASTRREVVQTQFF. CDR3 in DNA: TGTGCCAGCACTCGCAGGGAGGTTGTACAGACCCAGTTCTTC.

This clonotype was observed many times. The chain carries TRBV10-3 and TRBJ2-5; the D gene is possibly TRBD2 (6 bases). CDR1 and CDR2 (germline): ENHRY, SYGVKD. V was pared by 4 bases and J by 1 base, with 10 bases between. CDR3 length: 14 amino acids. CDR3 coding DNA: TGTGCCATCAGTGGAGGAGGGTCCCAAGAGACCCAGTACTTC. Translating it yields CAISGGGSQETQYF.

This clonotype was recorded at least ten times. This chain joins TRBV9 and TRBJ2-5; 7 nucleotides match TRBD2. V lost 2 bases, J lost 4 bases, and 8 bases stayed unmatched. The CDR3 length is 15 residues. In germline, CDR1 is SGDLS, CDR2 YYNGEE. This CDR3 reads CASSVDGRHSETQYF. As DNA, the CDR3 is TGTGCCAGCAGCGTGGACGGGAGGCACTCAGAGACCCAGTACTTC.

The table lists this clonotype with many counts. This chain joins TRBV3-1 and TRBJ2-5; either TRBD1 or TRBD2 may fit D (6 bases each). There are 17 residues in the CDR3. V lost 6 bases and J lost 2, with 22 bases in between. The germline gives CDR1 LGHDT, CDR2 YNNKEL (reference sequence). CDR3 in DNA: TGTGCCAGCAGTCCGGGGGCTAGCGAGACCTATCAAGAGACCCAGTACTTC. It is translated as CASSPGASETYQETQYF.

The sample holds many counts of this clonotype. J is TRBJ1-6 and V is TRBV4-1; D ambiguous. The V and J ends lost 3 bases and 3 bases respectively, with 9 bases between them. The CDR3 has 15 amino acids. Germline V gives CDR1 MGHRA, CDR2 YSYEKL. CDR3 sequence reads: CASSQNQDYNSPLHF. The CDR3, as DNA: TGCGCCAGCAGCCAGAACCAAGACTATAATTCACCCCTCCACTTT.

This clonotype appeared a single time. The chain is built from TRBV29-1 and TRBJ2-7; the D gene could be TRBD1 or TRBD2 (6 bases each). V was shortened by 4 bases and J by 5 bases, with 15 bases between the two germline ends. Germline loops: CDR1 SQVTM, CDR2 ANQGSEA. CDR3 length equals 13 residues. The CDR3 bases are TGCAGCGTTGCCGGGGGCACCCGGAACGAGCAGTACTTC. Encoded protein: CSVAGGTRNEQYF.

This clonotype was seen repeatedly, ten times or more. The chain recombines TRBV4-2 with TRBJ2-5, with D uncertain. The germline V and J ends were trimmed by 3 bases and 5 bases, with 16 bases remaining between them. Germline V gives CDR1 LGHNA, CDR2 YNFKEQ. This CDR3 spans 15 amino acids. The CDR3 loop reads CASSHAGRVDETQYF. Here the CDR3 DNA reads TGTGCCAGCAGCCACGCTGGAAGGGTGGACGAGACCCAGTACTTC.

In its sample, this clonotype was seen many times. The chain recombines TRBV7-9 with TRBJ1-6, with D maybe TRBD1 (5 bases). The CDR3 covers 13 residues. Trimming removed 5 bases at V and 5 bases at J, with 7 bases between. Germline CDR1 and CDR2: SEHNR and FQNEAQ (reference sequence). CDR3 bases: TGTGCCAGCAGCAGGGGTAATAATTCACCCCTCCACTTT. Translating it yields CASSRGNNSPLHF. The full variable domain, in which reference TRBV7-9 and TRBJ1-6 provide the parts outside the CDR3, is DTGVSQNPRHKITKRGQNVTFRCDPISEHNRLYWYRQTLGQGPEFLTYFQNEAQLEKSRLLSDRFSAERPKGSFSTLEIQRTEQGDSAMYLCASSRGNNSPLHFGNGTRLTVT.

The chain combines TRBV11-2 with TRBJ2-1, with 11 bases fitting TRBD2. This CDR3 spans 18 amino acids. J was trimmed by 2 bases and V by 5 bases; bases with no gene match: 11. The V gene's germline CDR1 is SGHAT and CDR2 FQNNGV. CDR3 sequence (DNA): TGTGCCAGCAGCCCCCGGGGGCTAGCGGGAGGAGCCTACAATGAGCAGTTCTTC. Translated, it gives CASSPRGLAGGAYNEQFF.

This clonotype was seen a handful of times. This chain links TRBV3-1 with TRBJ2-1; 8 bases are shared with TRBD1. The trim removed 3 bases at V and 6 bases at J, leaving 4 bases unmatched. The CDR3 sequence is 14 residues long. CDR1 and CDR2 from the germline V gene are LGHDT and YNNKEL (reference sequence). The CDR3 region has the DNA TGTGCCAGCAGCCACTCGGGACAGGCCAATGAGCAGTTCTTC. This codes for CASSHSGQANEQFF.

This clonotype was found many times. V usage is TRBV4-2 and J usage is TRBJ2-3; no reliable D call. The CDR3 covers 13 residues. Trimming stripped 4 bases from V and 5 bases from J, with 10 bases between. Germline CDR1 and CDR2: LGHNA and YNFKEQ. The CDR3 protein is CASSPRGGDTQYF. CDR3 sequence (DNA): TGTGCCAGCAGCCCTCGAGGTGGAGATACGCAGTATTTT.

This chain links TRBV29-1 with TRBJ2-4; TRBD1 matches at 8 bases. TRBJ2-5 explains the end of the DNA better; the J call may be wrong. The CDR3 is made up of 14 amino acids. Per the germline V gene, CDR1 is SQVTM and CDR2 is ANQGSEA. The CDR3 region has the DNA TGCAGCGTCCAACAGGGGACAGGACAAGAGACCCAGTACTTC. Translation: CSVQQGTGQETQYF.

Turning to this clonotype: This may stem from a read error, because a much larger clone lies one nucleotide away. The rearrangement uses TRBV10-2 and TRBJ1-1; D gene unclear. V lost 2 bases and J 4 bases, leaving 14 bases between the germline ends. Germline V gene lookup returns CDR1 WSHSY and CDR2 SAAADI. The CDR3 is made up of 15 amino acids. CDR3 region: CASSESAAASTEAFF. DNA for the CDR3: TGCGCCAGCAGTGAGAGCGCGGCCGCGAGCACTGAAGCTTTCTTT.

This clonotype was observed at least ten times. The chain couples TRBV6-2 or TRBV6-3 to TRBJ2-4; 9 bases align to TRBD1. After removal of 8 bases from V and 14 bases from J, the junction contained 10 bases not matched to a gene. The CDR3 has 12 residues. Germline V lookup: CDR1 MNHEY, CDR2 SVGEGT. CDR3 coding DNA: TGTGCCAGCGCCAGGACAGGGGAATACGAGTACTTC. It encodes CASARTGEYEYF.

Ten or more counts support this clonotype. The CDR3 here is CASSLALTGLFF. The CDR3 DNA reads TGTGCCAGCAGCTTGGCCTTGACAGGGCTGTTCTTC. The chain is built from TRBV5-5 and TRBJ2-1; 7 positions match TRBD1. The CDR3 runs 12 residues. V lost 0 bases, J lost 15 bases, and 6 bases stayed unmatched. The germline V gene has CDR1 SGHKS and CDR2 YYEKEE (reference sequence). The complete variable domain, with remaining parts taken from reference TRBV5-5 and TRBJ2-1, reads DAGVTQSPTHLIKTRGQQVTLRCSPISGHKSVSWYQQVLGQGPQFIFQYYEKEERGRGNFPDRFSARQFPNYSSELNVNALLLGDSALYLCASSLALTGLFFGPGTRLTVL.

V is TRBV5-1 and J is TRBJ2-2; D uncertain. Trimming stripped 0 bases from V and 1 base from J, with 7 bases between. The CDR3 sequence is 15 residues long. Germline assignment: CDR1 SGHRS and CDR2 YFSETQ. This CDR3 is CASSLAVGNTGELFF. CDR3 DNA sequence: TGCGCCAGCAGCTTGGCAGTGGGGAACACCGGGGAGCTGTTTTTT.

The CDR3 DNA reads as TGTGCCAGCTCACCGTCCGAAGAGACCCAGTACTTC. Protein product: CASSPSEETQYF. The chain carries TRBV18 and TRBJ2-5; D call uncertain. CDR1 is KGHSH, CDR2 LQKENI, per germline. Trimming shortened V by 3 bases and J by 3 bases, and 5 bases separated the two germline ends. This CDR3 is 12 amino acids long.

This clonotype was counted ten times or more. This chain joins TRBV5-1 and TRBJ2-1, with 8 bases lining up with TRBD1. The length of the CDR3 is 15 residues. CDR1 and CDR2 (germline): SGHRS, YFSETQ. The junction had 7 bases not matched to a gene; V was cut back by 2 bases and J by 6 bases. CDR3 region: CASSLMDRDGNEQFF. The CDR3 nucleotides read TGCGCCAGCAGCTTAATGGACAGGGATGGCAATGAGCAGTTCTTC.

The chain employs TRBV20-1 and TRBJ2-5, with a possible D match to TRBD2 (6 bases). This CDR3 region has 14 residues. V shed 6 bases and J shed 5 bases, with 19 bases lying between them. The V gene's germline CDR1 is DFQATT and CDR2 SNEGSKA (reference sequence). The CDR3: CSAGGVESPETQYF. CDR3 nucleotide sequence: TGCAGTGCGGGCGGGGTAGAGTCACCCGAGACCCAGTACTTC.